What follows is one TCR beta chain and its context. Deletions cut 5 bases from V and 3 bases from J, with 10 bases between. This CDR3 contains 13 residues. Germline assignment: CDR1 SGHAT and CDR2 FQDESV (reference sequence). TCRdb re-called the RT-PCR reads through MiXCR, storing one row per CDR3 protein. The sample has hundreds of thousands of distinct CDR3 sequences; 14% are singletons. The sequenced sample was memory CD4+ T cells from blood. This rearrangement joins TRBV11-1 to TRBJ1-1, with D hard to call. The sequence derives from a female donor in good health, serving as a healthy control. Here the CDR3 DNA reads TGTGCCAGCAGCGTAGGGTTCGACACTGAAGCTTTCTTT. Protein sequence: CASSVGFDTEAFF.